The clone carrying this TCR beta chain has just one count. Antigen: not known. The entry originates in a study of OX40 agonist ivuxolimab in advanced cancers. Broader study findings: Some nonresponders also had low normalized T-cell clonal expansion.

Germline assignment: CDR1 MRHNA and CDR2 SNTAGT. This CDR3 is 14 amino acids long. V lost 3 bases and J lost 5, with 11 bases in between. This table comes from immunoSEQ multiplex PCR, and its TCRdb copy is limited to in-frame clones, with some not included. The sample has 52,000 or so clones, nearly 90% seen once. This TCR derives from an adult with an advanced solid tumor such as melanoma, head and neck, liver or kidney cancer. This specimen consisted of CD4+ or CD8+ T cells sorted from blood, obtained in a trial of the OX40 agonist ivuxolimab. V is TRBV6-4 and J is TRBJ2-1; D is unclear. The CDR3 protein is CASSEWPSNNEQFF. DNA of the CDR3: TGTGCCAGCAGTGAGTGGCCGTCCAACAATGAGCAGTTCTTC.